This T cell receptor beta chain emerged from a study of cytomegalovirus exposure and HLA in healthy donors. For the study at large: Genotyping of roughly 400 donors showed that over 65% belonged to the Caucasian-associated ancestry cluster.

The study ran its PCR with 60 Vbeta and 13 Jbeta primers. This table comes from immunoSEQ multiplex PCR, and its TCRdb copy is limited to in-frame clones, with some not included. The sample holds roughly 180,000 clones; about 68% are singletons and the top ten take around 2.4%. In germline, CDR1 is LNHDA, CDR2 SQIVND (reference sequence). The CDR3 loop spans 15 amino acids. Trimming removed 1 base at V and 0 bases at J, with 9 bases between. Concerning this clone itself: Its antigen is not identified.

Points from the study as a whole: An analysis done earlier found most TCR beta V segments productive about 90% or about 30% of the time. There were 150 or so TCR beta chains listed as cytomegalovirus-associated. TCR beta V- and J-gene trimming, according to a later analysis, was linked to a missense DCLRE1C variant.

The gene calls are TRBV19 and TRBJ1-1, with a weak D call TRBD1 (5 bases). Sequencing input: PBMCs. The receptor's source is a female donor in good health and CMV-seronegative. The CDR3 DNA reads as TGTGCCAGTAGTATAGCGGGGACTCTGAACACTGAAGCTTTCTTT. As protein: CASSIAGTLNTEAFF. The full variable domain, in which reference TRBV19 and TRBJ1-1 provide the parts outside the CDR3, is DGGITQSPKYLFRKEGQNVTLSCEQNLNHDAMYWYRQDPGQGLRLIYYSQIVNDFQKGDIAEGYSVSREKKESFPLTVTSAQKNPTAFYLCASSIAGTLNTEAFFGQGTRLTVV.